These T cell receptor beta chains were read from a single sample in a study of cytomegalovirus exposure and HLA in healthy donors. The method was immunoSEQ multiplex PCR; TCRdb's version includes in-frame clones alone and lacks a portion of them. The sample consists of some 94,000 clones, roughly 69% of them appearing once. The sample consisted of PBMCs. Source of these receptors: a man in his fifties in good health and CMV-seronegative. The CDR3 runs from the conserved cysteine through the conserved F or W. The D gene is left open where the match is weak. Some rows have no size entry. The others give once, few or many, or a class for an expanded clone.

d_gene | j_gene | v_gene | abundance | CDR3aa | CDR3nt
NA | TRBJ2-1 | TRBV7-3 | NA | CASSLESGDEQFF | TGTGCCAGCAGCTTAGAGAGCGGTGATGAGCAGTTCTTC
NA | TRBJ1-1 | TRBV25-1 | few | CASSQATGYTEAFF | TGTGCCAGCAGTCAGGCTACAGGGTACACTGAAGCTTTCTTT
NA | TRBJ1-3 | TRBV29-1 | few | CSVETAGNTIYF | TGCAGCGTTGAAACAGCTGGAAACACCATATATTTT
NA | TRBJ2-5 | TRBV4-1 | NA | CASSQAQTVQETQYF | TGCGCCAGCAGCCAAGCCCAGACAGTTCAAGAGACCCAGTACTTC
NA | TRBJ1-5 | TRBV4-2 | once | CASSQDRRGTQPQHF | TGTGCCAGCAGCCAAGATCGCAGGGGTACTCAGCCCCAGCATTTT
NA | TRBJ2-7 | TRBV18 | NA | CASSPSPRVDEQYF | TGTGCCAGCTCACCATCCCCCAGGGTTGACGAGCAGTACTTC
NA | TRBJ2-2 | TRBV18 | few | CASSPLRVSNTGELFF | TGTGCCAGCTCACCACTGCGGGTCTCGAACACCGGGGAGCTGTTTTTT
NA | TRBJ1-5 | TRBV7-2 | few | CASSLDRALNQPQHF | TGTGCCAGCAGCTTAGACAGGGCCCTCAATCAGCCCCAGCATTTT
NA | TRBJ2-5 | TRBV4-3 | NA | CASSQGYRDQETQYF | TGCGCCAGCAGCCAAGGGTACAGGGACCAAGAGACCCAGTACTTC
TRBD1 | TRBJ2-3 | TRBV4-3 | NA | CASSQEIDRGTDTQYF | TGCGCCAGCAGCCAAGAAATTGACAGGGGGACAGATACGCAGTATTTT
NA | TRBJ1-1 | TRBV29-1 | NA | CSVAKTAGPNTEAFF | TGCAGCGTTGCTAAAACTGCAGGCCCGAACACTGAAGCTTTCTTT
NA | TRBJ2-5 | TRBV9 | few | CASSYGGLETQYF | TGTGCCAGCAGCTACGGGGGATTAGAGACCCAGTACTTC
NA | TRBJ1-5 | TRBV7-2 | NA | CASSLTVNQPQHF | TGTGCCAGCAGCTTGACAGTCAATCAGCCCCAGCATTTT
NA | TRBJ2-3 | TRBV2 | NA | CASSGAGGADTQYF | TGTGCCAGCAGTGGGGCAGGTGGTGCAGATACGCAGTATTTT
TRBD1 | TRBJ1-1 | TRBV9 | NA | CASSVVPRGDVTEAFF | TGTGCCAGCAGCGTAGTTCCCAGGGGGGACGTCACTGAAGCTTTCTTT
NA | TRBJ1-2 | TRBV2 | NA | CASSETVYGYTF | TGTGCCAGCTCGGAGACTGTCTATGGCTACACCTTC
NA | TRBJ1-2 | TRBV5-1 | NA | CASSPPRQDYGYTF | TGCGCCAGCAGCCCACCGCGACAGGACTATGGCTACACCTTC